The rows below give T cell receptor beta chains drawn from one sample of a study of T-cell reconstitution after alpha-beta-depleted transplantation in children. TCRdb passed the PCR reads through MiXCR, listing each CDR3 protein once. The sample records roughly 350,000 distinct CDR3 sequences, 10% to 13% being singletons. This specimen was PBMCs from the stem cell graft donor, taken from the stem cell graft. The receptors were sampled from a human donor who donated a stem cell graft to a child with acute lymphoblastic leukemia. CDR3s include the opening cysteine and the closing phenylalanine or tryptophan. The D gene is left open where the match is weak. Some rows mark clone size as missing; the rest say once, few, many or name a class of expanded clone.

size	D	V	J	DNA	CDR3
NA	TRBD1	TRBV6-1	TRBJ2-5	TGTGCCAGCAGGCAGACAGGGGGCGTGGAGACCCAGTACTTC	CASRQTGGVETQYF
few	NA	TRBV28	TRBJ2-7	TGTGCCAGCAGTTGGATGGGGGATCTTTCCTACGAGCAGTACTTC	CASSWMGDLSYEQYF
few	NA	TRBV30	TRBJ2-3	TGTGCCTGGAGTGCCCTAGGGAGTACAGATACGCAGTATTTT	CAWSALGSTDTQYF
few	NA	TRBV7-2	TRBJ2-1	TGTGCCAGCAGCTTAGGAGGGGGGCTTGAGCAGTTCTTC	CASSLGGGLEQFF
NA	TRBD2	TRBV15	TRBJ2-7	TGTGCCACCACAGCGGGAGCCAATGCCGAGCAGTACTTC	CATTAGANAEQYF
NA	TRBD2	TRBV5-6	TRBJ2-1	TGTGCCAGCAGCTTGGATGTCGGACTAGCGATAAGCAATGAGCAGTTCTTC	CASSLDVGLAISNEQFF
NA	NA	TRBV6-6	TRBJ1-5	TGTGCCAGCAGCCCGGAAGGTCATCAGCCCCAGCATTTT	CASSPEGHQPQHF
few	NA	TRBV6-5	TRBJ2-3	TGTGCCAGCAGTTCCGCGACAGGACATCGGGATACGCAGTATTTT	CASSSATGHRDTQYF
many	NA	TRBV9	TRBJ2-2	TGTGCCAGCAGCGTAGTAGGAGGCGGGGAGCTGTTTTTT	CASSVVGGGELFF
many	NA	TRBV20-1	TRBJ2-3	TGCAGTGCCAGAGGTCATGACTATGCTGCAGATACGCAGTATTTT	CSARGHDYAADTQYF
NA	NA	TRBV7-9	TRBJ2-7	TGTGCCAGCAGCTTATCCTTCCAGGGGCCAGGGTACGAGCAGTACTTC	CASSLSFQGPGYEQYF
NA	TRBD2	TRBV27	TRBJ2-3	TGTGCCAGCAGCCCCGGGACTAGCGGGGGGTGGTTTGACACAGATACGCAGTATTTT	CASSPGTSGGWFDTDTQYF
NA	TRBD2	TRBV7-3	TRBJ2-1	TGTGCCAGCAGCTTAAGGGGCGGGGGGGCTGCCTACAATCAGCAGTTCTTC	CASSLRGGGAAYNQQFF
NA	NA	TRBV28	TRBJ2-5	TGTGCCAGCAGTTTATCCCCTACTGGGACAGAGACCCAGTACTTC	CASSLSPTGTETQYF
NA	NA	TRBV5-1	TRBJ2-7	TGCGCCAGCAGCTATGTCGGGGTTGACGAGCAGTACTTC	CASSYVGVDEQYF
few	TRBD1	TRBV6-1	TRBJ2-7	TGTGCCAGCAGTGCCGGGACAGGGGGCCACGAGCAGTACTTC	CASSAGTGGHEQYF
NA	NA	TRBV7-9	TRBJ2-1	TGTGCCAGCAGCCCAGGAGCCCGTCTAGCCACCTACAATGAGCAGTTCTTC	CASSPGARLATYNEQFF
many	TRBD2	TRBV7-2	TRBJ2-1	TGTGCCAGCAGCTCCTGGCCTAGCGGGAGGACAAATGAGCAGTTCTTC	CASSSWPSGRTNEQFF
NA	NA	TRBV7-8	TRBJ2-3	TGTGCCAGCAGCTTAGGAGGGGGAGGACTGGCAGATACGCAGTATTTT	CASSLGGGGLADTQYF
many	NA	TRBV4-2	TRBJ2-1	TGTGCCAGCACCTTGTATGGGGGCAATGAGCAGTTCTTC	CASTLYGGNEQFF
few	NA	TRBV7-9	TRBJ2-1	TGTGCCAGCAGCTTATCGGCAGGGTTAAGCTACAATGAGCAGTTCTTC	CASSLSAGLSYNEQFF
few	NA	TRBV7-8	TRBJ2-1	TGTGCCAGCACCCCGTTCGGCAATGAGCAGTTCTTC	CASTPFGNEQFF
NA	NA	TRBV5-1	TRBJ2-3	TGCGCCAGTGCCCTACGCACAGATACGCAGTATTTT	CASALRTDTQYF
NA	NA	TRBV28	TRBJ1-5	TGTGCCAGCAGTTTGGCGGAAGCGGCAAATCAGCCCCAGCATTTT	CASSLAEAANQPQHF
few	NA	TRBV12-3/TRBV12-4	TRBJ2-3	TGTGCCAGCAGTTTCTCTAGGTCTAGCACAGATACGCAGTATTTT	CASSFSRSSTDTQYF
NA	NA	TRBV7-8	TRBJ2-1	TGTGCCAGCAGCTTGGCCTTATCCCTTGACAATGAGCAGTTCTTC	CASSLALSLDNEQFF
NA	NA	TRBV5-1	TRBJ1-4	TGCGCCAGCAGCTTGGAGGATTCAACTAATGAAAAACTGTTTTTT	CASSLEDSTNEKLFF
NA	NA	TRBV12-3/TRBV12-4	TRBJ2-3	TGTGCCAGCAGTTGGCCGGGAAGCACAGATACGCAGTATTTT	CASSWPGSTDTQYF